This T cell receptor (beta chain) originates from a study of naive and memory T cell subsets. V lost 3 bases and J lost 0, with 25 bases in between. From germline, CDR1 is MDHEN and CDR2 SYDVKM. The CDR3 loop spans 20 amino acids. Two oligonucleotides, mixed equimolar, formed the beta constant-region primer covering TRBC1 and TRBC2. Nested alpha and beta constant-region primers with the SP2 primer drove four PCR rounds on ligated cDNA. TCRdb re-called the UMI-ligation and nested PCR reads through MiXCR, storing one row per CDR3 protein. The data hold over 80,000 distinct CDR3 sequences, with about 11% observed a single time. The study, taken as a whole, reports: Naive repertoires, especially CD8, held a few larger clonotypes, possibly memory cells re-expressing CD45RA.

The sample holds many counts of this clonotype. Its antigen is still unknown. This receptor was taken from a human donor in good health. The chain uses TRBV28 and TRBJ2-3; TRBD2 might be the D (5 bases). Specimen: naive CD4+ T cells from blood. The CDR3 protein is CASSLSPPSFLTSSTDTQYF. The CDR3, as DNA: TGTGCCAGCAGTTTGTCGCCTCCTAGCTTTCTGACATCTAGCACAGATACGCAGTATTTT.